This record concerns one T cell receptor (beta chain) sequence. This clonotype was seen many times. It lacks a known antigen. No base-level quality is on record; no much larger clone is a single base apart. This entry is derived from a study of early T cells in non-severe SARS-CoV-2 infection (dated by TCRdb to 2020 to 2022). For context, the study as a whole: TCR sequencing used bulk RNA from unsorted whole blood, so alpha and beta chains could not be paired. The full study reports these points: VDJdb matching was skewed toward anti-spike CD8 responses and likely underestimated virus-specific expansions by missing private and CD4 specificities.

Library method: 5' RACE. Sequenced on a NextSeq 500. The TCR library protocol attached unique molecular identifiers to individual cDNA molecules to correct for sequencing error and PCR bias. TCR alpha and beta chains were both sequenced, and the abundances of alpha and beta sequences in each sample were closely correlated with each other. Under the source paper's analysis protocol: Decombinator V4 was used to annotate the V gene, J gene and CDR3 of the TCR sequences. TCRs were defined as expanded if a significant change between any two time points was detected under a Poisson model with p below 0.0001. TCR abundances were normalised to the total number of TCRs sequenced per sample and expressed as counts per million. VDJdb, accessed 1 November 2021, was searched for CMV, EBV and SARS-CoV-2 annotated TCRs, excluding TCRs annotated for multiple antigens. In TCRdb, the public reads were trimmed at Q25 with fastp and aligned with MiXCR, with productive beta chains retained. Duplicate CDR3 protein sequences are folded into a single record with the most common DNA and genes. In this record, the V and J calls reflect TCRdb's handling and not the investigators' own analysis. The sample table lists some 57,000 distinct CDR3 sequences, more than 9% of them with a count of one. Of the sample, about 4.3% falls within the top ten clones.

Set within a cohort of healthcare workers in London, UK, this nested case-control study involved weekly PCR testing of nasopharyngeal swabs along with blood sampling. Healthcare workers were recruited between 23 and 31 March 2020, during the week of the UK lockdown, and were followed weekly for up to about 15 weeks. The sample taken for sequencing was whole blood. The sequence came from an adult who was a healthcare worker with PCR-confirmed SARS-CoV-2 infection or an uninfected control (not recorded which).

The sequenced DNA is TGTGCCAGCAGCTGGGACTACAGATACGAGCAGTACTTC. This gives the protein CASSWDYRYEQYF. The V and J genes are TRBV28 and TRBJ2-7, with 7 bases matching TRBD2. For this chain, trimming is 6 bases at the V end and 4 bases at the J end, and the number of junction bases without a gene match is 6. Via the germline V gene, CDR1 is MDHEN and CDR2 SYDVKM. The CDR3 spans 13 residues, from the cysteine through the phenylalanine. The sequence is cut down to CDR3 DNA, 39 bases in frame from base 1.